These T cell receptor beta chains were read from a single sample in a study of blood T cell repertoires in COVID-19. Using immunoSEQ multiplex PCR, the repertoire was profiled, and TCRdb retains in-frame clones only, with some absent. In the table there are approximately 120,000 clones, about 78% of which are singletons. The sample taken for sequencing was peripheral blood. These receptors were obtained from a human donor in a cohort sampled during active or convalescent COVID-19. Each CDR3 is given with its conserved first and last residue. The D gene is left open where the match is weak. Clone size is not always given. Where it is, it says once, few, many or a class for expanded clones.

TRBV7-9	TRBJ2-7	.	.	TGTGCCAGCAGCTATGAAACGAGCTCCTACGAGCAGTACTTC	CASSYETSSYEQYF
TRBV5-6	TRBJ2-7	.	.	TGTGCCAGCAGCCAAAGACTGGCGGGTTACGAGCAGTACTTC	CASSQRLAGYEQYF
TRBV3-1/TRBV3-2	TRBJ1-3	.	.	TGTGCCAGCAGCCATAGTAGCTCTGGAAACACCATATATTTT	CASSHSSSGNTIYF
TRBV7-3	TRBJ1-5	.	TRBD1	TGTGCCAGCAGCTTATCGCACCCTTTTTTTACCGGGACAGGGGGCGATCAGCCCCAGCATTTT	CASSLSHPFFTGTGGDQPQHF
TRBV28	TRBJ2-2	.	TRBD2	TGTGCCAGCAGTCAGACTAGCGCGAACACCGGGGAGCTGTTTTTT	CASSQTSANTGELFF
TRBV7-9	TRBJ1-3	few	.	TGTGCCAGCAGCTTAGTTTACAGCCGCTCTGGAAACACCATATATTTT	CASSLVYSRSGNTIYF
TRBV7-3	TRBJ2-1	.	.	TGTGCCAGCAGCAAGACTTCAGCCCCCCCAACCAATGAGCAGTTCTTC	CASSKTSAPPTNEQFF
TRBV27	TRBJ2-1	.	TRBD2	TGTGCCAGCAGGCCGACCATCAACAAACTAGCGGGAGCTTTTAGGGAAATGGATGAGCAGTTCTTC	CASRPTINKLAGAFREMDEQFF
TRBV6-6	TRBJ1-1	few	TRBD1	TGTGCCAGCACCAGATCCGGGGGACAGATGAACACTGAAGCTTTCTTT	CASTRSGGQMNTEAFF
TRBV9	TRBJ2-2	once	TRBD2	TGTGCCAGCAGCGTTACCGCCGGGACTAGCGGGAGCGGGGTCTTCTCCGGGGAGCTGTTTTTT	CASSVTAGTSGSGVFSGELFF
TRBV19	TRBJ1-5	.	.	TGTGCCACCCAACCGGGGTTGAGCAATCAGCCCCAGCATTTT	CATQPGLSNQPQHF
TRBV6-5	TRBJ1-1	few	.	TGTGCCAGCAGTTACTACAAGAACACTGAAGCTTTCTTT	CASSYYKNTEAFF
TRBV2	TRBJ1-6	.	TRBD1	TGTGCCAGCACCCTCAGGACAGGGGTAGCTTCACCCCTCCACTTT	CASTLRTGVASPLHF
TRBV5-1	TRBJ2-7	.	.	TGCGCCAGCAGCTTGGGGCTAGCCTGGGAGCAGTACTTC	CASSLGLAWEQYF
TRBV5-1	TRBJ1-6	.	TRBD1	TGCGCCAGCAGCTACCGGACAGGGGGGAATTCACCCCTCCACTTT	CASSYRTGGNSPLHF
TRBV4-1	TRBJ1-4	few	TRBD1	TGCGCCAGCAGCCAAGCAGGGGGGAATGAAAAACTGTTTTTT	CASSQAGGNEKLFF
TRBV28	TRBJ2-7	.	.	TGTGCCAGCAGTTTACTCCTCCAGGAGCAGTACTTC	CASSLLLQEQYF
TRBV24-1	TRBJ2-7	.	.	TGTGCCACCAGCGGAGGAGCCTACGAGCAGTACTTC	CATSGGAYEQYF
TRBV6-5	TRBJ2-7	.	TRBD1	TGTGCCACCGTGGGGACAGGGAGTCTTAGCGAGCAGTACTTC	CATVGTGSLSEQYF
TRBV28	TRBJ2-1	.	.	TGTGCCAGCAGTTTCTCAACAAAGTGGTCACACGATGAGCAGTTCTTC	CASSFSTKWSHDEQFF
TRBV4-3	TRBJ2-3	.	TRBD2	TGCGCCAGCAGCCGTTTCCATGGGACTAGCGGTTCCACAGATACGCAGTATTTT	CASSRFHGTSGSTDTQYF
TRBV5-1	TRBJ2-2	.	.	TGCGCCAGCAGCCGGGGCGGGATCGCGAACACCGGGGAGCTGTTTTTT	CASSRGGIANTGELFF
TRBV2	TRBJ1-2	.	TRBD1	TGTGCCAGCAGTAGAAACGACAGGGCCTATGGCTACACCTTC	CASSRNDRAYGYTF
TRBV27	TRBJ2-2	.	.	TGTGCCAGCAGCAGAACAGGGAGCGCGAACACCGGGGAGCTGTTTTTT	CASSRTGSANTGELFF
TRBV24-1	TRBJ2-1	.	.	TGTGCCACCAGTGCGACAGGATACAATGAGCAGTTCTTC	CATSATGYNEQFF
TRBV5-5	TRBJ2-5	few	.	TGTGCCAGCAGCCTTTACATTGAGACCCAGTACTTC	CASSLYIETQYF
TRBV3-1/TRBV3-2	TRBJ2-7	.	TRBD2	TGTGCCAGCAGCCGTGGGGAGGGACTACTCACCTACGAGCAGTACTTC	CASSRGEGLLTYEQYF